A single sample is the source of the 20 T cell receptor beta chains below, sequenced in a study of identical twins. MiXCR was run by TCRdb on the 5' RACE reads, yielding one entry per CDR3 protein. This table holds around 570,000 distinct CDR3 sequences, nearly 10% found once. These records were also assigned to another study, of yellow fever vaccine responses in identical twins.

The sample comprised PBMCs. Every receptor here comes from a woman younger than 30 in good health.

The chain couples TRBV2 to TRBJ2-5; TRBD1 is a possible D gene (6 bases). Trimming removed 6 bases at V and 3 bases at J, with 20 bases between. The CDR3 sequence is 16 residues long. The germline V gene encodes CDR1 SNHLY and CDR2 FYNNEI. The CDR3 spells CASRIKTGSEEETQYF. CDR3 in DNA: TGTGCCAGCAGGATTAAAACAGGGTCGGAGGAAGAGACCCAGTACTTC.

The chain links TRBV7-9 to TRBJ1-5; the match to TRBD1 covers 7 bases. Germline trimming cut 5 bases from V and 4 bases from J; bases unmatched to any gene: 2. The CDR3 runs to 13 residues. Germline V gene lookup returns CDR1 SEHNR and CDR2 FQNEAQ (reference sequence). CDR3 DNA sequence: TGTGCCAGCAGCGCGGACAGGAATCAGCCCCAGCATTTT. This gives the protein CASSADRNQPQHF.

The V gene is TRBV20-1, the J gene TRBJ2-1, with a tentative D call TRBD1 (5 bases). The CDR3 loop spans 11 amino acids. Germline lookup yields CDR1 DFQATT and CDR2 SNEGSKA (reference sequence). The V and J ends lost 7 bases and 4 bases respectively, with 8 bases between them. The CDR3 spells CSGDSYNEQFF. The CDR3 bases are TGCAGTGGAGACAGTTACAATGAGCAGTTCTTC.

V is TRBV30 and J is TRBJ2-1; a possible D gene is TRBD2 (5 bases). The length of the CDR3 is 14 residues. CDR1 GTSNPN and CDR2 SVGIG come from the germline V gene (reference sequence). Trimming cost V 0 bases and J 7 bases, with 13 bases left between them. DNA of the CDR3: TGTGCCTGGAGTGTAGTTGGGAGAAGTAATGAGCAGTTCTTC. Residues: CAWSVVGRSNEQFF.

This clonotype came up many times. The CDR3 is CATGVGAGELFF. As DNA, the CDR3 is TGCGCGACGGGGGTAGGCGCCGGGGAGCTGTTTTTT. The chain joins TRBV29-1 to TRBJ2-2; tentative D call: TRBD2 (6 bases). CDR1 is SQVTM, CDR2 ANQGSEA, per germline. This CDR3 is 12 amino acids long.

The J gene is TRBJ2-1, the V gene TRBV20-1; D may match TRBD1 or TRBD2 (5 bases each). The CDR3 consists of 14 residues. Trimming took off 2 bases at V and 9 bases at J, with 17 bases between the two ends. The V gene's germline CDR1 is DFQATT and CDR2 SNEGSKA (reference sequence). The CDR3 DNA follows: TGCAGTGCTAGACGTCCCGGGACGGGGATTGAGCAGTTCTTC. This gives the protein CSARRPGTGIEQFF.

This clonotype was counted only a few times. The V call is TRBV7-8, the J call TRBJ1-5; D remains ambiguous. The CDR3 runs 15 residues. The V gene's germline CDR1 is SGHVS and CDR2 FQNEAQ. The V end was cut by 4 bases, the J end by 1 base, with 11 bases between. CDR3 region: CASSSGADSNQPQHF. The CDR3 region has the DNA TGTGCCAGCAGCTCCGGAGCAGACAGCAATCAGCCCCAGCATTTT.

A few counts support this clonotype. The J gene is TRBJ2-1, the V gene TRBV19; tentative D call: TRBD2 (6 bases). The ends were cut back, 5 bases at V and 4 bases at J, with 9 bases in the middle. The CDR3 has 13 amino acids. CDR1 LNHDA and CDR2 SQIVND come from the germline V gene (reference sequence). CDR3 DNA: TGTGCCAGTAGTGCGGGACGATACAATGAGCAGTTCTTC. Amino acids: CASSAGRYNEQFF.

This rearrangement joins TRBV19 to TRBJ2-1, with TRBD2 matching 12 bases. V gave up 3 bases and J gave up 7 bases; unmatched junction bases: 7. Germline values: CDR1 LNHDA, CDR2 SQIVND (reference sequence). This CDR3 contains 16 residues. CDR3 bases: TGTGCCAGTAGTATTTTCCTAGCGGGAGGGTCTAATGAGCAGTTCTTC. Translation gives CASSIFLAGGSNEQFF.

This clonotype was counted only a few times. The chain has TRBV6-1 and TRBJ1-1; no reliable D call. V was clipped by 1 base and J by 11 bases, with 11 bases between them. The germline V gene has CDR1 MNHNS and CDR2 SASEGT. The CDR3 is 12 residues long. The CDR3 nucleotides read TGTGCCAGCAGTGAAGACAAGTCGGTGGCTTTCTTT. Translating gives CASSEDKSVAFF.

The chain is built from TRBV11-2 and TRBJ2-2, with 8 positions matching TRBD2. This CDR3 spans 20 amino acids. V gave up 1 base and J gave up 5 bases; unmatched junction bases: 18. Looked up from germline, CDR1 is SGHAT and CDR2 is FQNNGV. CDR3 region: CASSLGGGGGRWEVTGELFF. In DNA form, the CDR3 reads TGTGCCAGCAGCTTAGGAGGAGGTGGCGGGAGGTGGGAAGTAACCGGGGAGCTGTTTTTT. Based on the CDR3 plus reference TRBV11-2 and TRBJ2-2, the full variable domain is EAGVAQSPRYKIIEKRQSVAFWCNPISGHATLYWYQQILGQGPKLLIQFQNNGVVDDSQLPKDRFSAERLKGVDSTLKIQPAKLEDSAVYLCASSLGGGGGRWEVTGELFFGEGSRLTVL.

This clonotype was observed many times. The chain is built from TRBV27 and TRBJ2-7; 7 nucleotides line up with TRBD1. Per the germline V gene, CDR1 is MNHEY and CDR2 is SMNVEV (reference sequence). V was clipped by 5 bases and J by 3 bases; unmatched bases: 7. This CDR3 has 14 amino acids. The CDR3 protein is CASSPRDSIYEQYF. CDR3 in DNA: TGTGCCAGCAGTCCCCGGGACAGCATCTACGAGCAGTACTTC.

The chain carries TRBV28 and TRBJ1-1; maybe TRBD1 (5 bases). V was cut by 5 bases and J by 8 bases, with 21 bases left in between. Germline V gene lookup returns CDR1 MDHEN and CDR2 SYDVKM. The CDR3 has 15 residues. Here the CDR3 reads CASSPPGPRSTEAFF. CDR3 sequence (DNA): TGTGCCAGCAGTCCCCCGGGACCTAGAAGTACGGAAGCTTTCTTT.

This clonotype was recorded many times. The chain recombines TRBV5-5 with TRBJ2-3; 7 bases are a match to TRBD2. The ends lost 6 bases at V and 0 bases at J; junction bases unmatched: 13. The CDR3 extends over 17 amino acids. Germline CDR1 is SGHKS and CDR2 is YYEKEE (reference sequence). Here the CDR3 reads CASIPTLAATSTDTQYF. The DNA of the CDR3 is TGTGCCAGCATCCCCACCCTAGCGGCGACTAGCACAGATACGCAGTATTTT.

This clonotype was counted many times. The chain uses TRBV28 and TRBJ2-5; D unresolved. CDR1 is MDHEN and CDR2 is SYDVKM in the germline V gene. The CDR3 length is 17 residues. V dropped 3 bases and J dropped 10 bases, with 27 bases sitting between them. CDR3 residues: CASSFVRVGSASGIQYF. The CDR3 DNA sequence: TGTGCCAGCAGTTTTGTAAGGGTTGGGTCCGCAAGTGGTATCCAGTACTTC.

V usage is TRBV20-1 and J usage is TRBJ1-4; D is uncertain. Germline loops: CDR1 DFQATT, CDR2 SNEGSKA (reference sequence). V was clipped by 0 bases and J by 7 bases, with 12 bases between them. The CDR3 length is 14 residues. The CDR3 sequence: CSARDARSVEKLFF. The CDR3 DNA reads TGCAGTGCTAGAGATGCGCGATCAGTTGAAAAACTGTTTTTT.

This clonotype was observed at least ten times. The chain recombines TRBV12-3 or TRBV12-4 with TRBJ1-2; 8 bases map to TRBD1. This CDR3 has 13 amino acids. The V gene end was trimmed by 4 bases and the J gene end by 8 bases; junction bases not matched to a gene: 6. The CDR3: CASSSRTGKGYTF. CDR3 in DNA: TGTGCCAGCAGTTCCCGGACAGGGAAGGGCTACACCTTC.

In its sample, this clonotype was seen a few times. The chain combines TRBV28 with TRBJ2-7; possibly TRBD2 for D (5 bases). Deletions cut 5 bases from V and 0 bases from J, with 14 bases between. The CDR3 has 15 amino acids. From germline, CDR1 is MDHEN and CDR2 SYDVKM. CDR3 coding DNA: TGTGCCAGCAGTGGGAGACGGCCTTACTCCTACGAGCAGTACTTC. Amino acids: CASSGRRPYSYEQYF.

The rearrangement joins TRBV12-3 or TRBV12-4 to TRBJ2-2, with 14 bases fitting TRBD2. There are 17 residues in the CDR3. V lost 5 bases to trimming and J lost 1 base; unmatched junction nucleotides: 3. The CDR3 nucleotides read TGTGCCAGCAGTCGGACTAGCGGGGGGCAGAACACCGGGGAGCTGTTTTTT. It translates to CASSRTSGGQNTGELFF.

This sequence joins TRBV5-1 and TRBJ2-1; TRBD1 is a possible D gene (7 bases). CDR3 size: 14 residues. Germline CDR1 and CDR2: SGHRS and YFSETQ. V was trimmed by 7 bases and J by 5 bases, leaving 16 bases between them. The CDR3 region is CASLRGAVDNEQFF. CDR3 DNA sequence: TGCGCCAGCCTCAGGGGGGCGGTAGACAATGAGCAGTTCTTC.